This T cell receptor (beta chain) was found in a study of vaccination effects on CD4 cells after COVID-19. Culturing for ten to eleven days preceded CD4+ T cell isolation. The vaccine given was either BNT162b2 or mRNA-1273, in two doses. About this clone: What it binds is unknown.

Assay: immunoSEQ multiplex PCR; the TCRdb copy retains only in-frame clones and omits some. This table holds 66,000 or so clones, around 74% found once. CDR3 length: 15 residues. The ends were cut back, 1 base at V and 1 base at J, with 7 bases in the middle. Germline V gene lookup returns CDR1 LGHNA and CDR2 YSLEER. The sequence derives from a human donor who received a COVID-19 vaccine. The chain carries TRBV4-3 and TRBJ1-4, with D possibly being TRBD1 (5 bases). The input for sequencing was CD4+ T cells from PBMCs cultured without peptide, taken after COVID-19 vaccination. CDR3: CASSQVGETNEKLFF. CDR3 DNA: TGCGCCAGCAGCCAAGTGGGGGAAACTAATGAAAAACTGTTTTTT.